One sample yielded the 30 T cell receptor beta chains listed below, sequenced in a study of shared clonotypes between healthy human individuals. CD45RO-negative CD8 cells positively selected for CCR7 made up the naive population, which excluded terminally differentiated effector memory CD45RA+ cells. Produced via immunoSEQ multiplex PCR; TCRdb's table is partial and in-frame only. This sample yields 550,000 to 750,000 clones, of which nearly 97% are seen a single time; approximately 0.1% belongs to the top ten. The sequenced sample consisted of naive CD8+ T cells sorted from blood. The receptors stem from a woman aged 30 to 39 in good health.

This chain uses TRBV6-1 with TRBJ1-2, with D possibly TRBD1 on 6 matching bases. Germline-derived CDR1 and CDR2 are MNHNS and SASEGT. V gave up 3 bases and J gave up 8 bases, with 25 bases separating them. This CDR3 is 17 amino acids long. The chain's CDR3 is CASSEASTGGGASGYTF. The CDR3 nucleotides are TGTGCCAGCAGTGAGGCCTCTACCGGGGGGGGCGCGTCGGGCTACACCTTC.

This chain connects TRBV6-1 to TRBJ1-5; TRBD1 aligns across 10 bases. The germline V gene encodes CDR1 MNHNS and CDR2 SASEGT. The length of the CDR3 is 16 residues. The ends lost 0 bases at V and 4 bases at J; junction bases unmatched: 3. CDR3 sequence reads: CASSEARTGGNQPQHF. The CDR3 DNA reads as TGTGCCAGCAGTGAAGCTAGGACAGGGGGGAATCAGCCCCAGCATTTT.

The chain carries TRBV27 and TRBJ2-1; the D gene is possibly TRBD1 (6 bases). The germline V and J ends were trimmed by 10 bases and 4 bases, with 14 bases remaining between them. The V gene's germline CDR1 is MNHEY and CDR2 SMNVEV (reference sequence). This CDR3 has 13 amino acids. CDR3 region: CATLGAGYNEQFF. DNA for the CDR3: TGTGCCACCCTGGGGGCCGGGTACAATGAGCAGTTCTTC.

The chain has TRBV27 and TRBJ2-7; 7 bases match TRBD2. The CDR3 contains 14 residues. V shed 5 bases, J shed 4 bases, and the junction held 8 bases outside the gene matches. CDR1 is MNHEY, CDR2 SMNVEV, per germline (reference sequence). The CDR3 DNA follows: TGTGCCAGCAGTCTACGGGGGGAAGGGTACGAGCAGTACTTC. This sequence encodes CASSLRGEGYEQYF.

J is TRBJ1-1 and V is TRBV28, with 8 nucleotides matching TRBD1. From germline, CDR1 is MDHEN and CDR2 SYDVKM. This CDR3 region has 13 residues. V shed 6 bases, J shed 2 bases, and the junction held 2 bases outside the gene matches. The CDR3 DNA reads as TGTGCCAGCAGAGACAGGGGAAACACTGAAGCTTTCTTT. It encodes CASRDRGNTEAFF. The complete variable domain, with remaining parts taken from reference TRBV28 and TRBJ1-1, reads DVKVTQSSRYLVKRTGEKVFLECVQDMDHENMFWYRQDPGLGLRLIYFSYDVKMKEKGDIPEGYSVSREKKERFSLILESASTNQTSMYLCASRDRGNTEAFFGQGTRLTVV.

Concerning this clone itself: Other DNA sequences in this sample translate to the same CDR3. The J gene is TRBJ2-7, the V gene TRBV28, with D maybe TRBD1 (6 bases). This CDR3 is built from 13 residues. Germline-derived CDR1 and CDR2 are MDHEN and SYDVKM. Trimming took 3 bases from V and 2 from J, leaving 8 bases between them. The CDR3, as DNA: TGTGCCAGCAGTTTGACAGGAGCCTACGAGCAGTACTTC. Amino acids: CASSLTGAYEQYF.

The chain employs TRBV7-6 and TRBJ1-1; the match to TRBD1 covers 7 bases. Germline lookup yields CDR1 SGHVS and CDR2 FNYEAQ. This CDR3 comprises 14 residues. Germline trimming cut 3 bases from V and 4 bases from J; bases unmatched to any gene: 5. The CDR3 nucleotides are TGTGCCAGCAGCTTCGACAGGGTAAGCACTGAAGCTTTCTTT. It specifies CASSFDRVSTEAFF.

The chain carries TRBV7-9 and TRBJ1-5; D is undetermined. Trimming left V 6 bases short and J 3 bases short, with 12 bases between. The CDR3 covers 14 residues. From germline, CDR1 is SEHNR and CDR2 FQNEAQ (reference sequence). The CDR3 protein is CASSSDGLNQPQHF. The CDR3 nucleotides read TGTGCCAGCAGTTCGGACGGACTCAATCAGCCCCAGCATTTT.

This chain joins TRBV2 and TRBJ2-1; 9 nucleotides align to TRBD1. The CDR3 runs 12 residues. CDR1 is SNHLY, CDR2 FYNNEI, per germline. The V segment lost 6 bases and the J segment 15 bases; nucleotides outside the gene matches: 9. CDR3 sequence reads: CASSDGTGYPFF. CDR3 in DNA: TGTGCCAGCAGCGACGGGACAGGGTACCCGTTCTTC.

The chain carries TRBV27 and TRBJ2-3, with 14 bases lining up with TRBD2. The CDR3 sequence is 17 residues long. CDR1 is MNHEY, CDR2 SMNVEV, per germline (reference sequence). Unmatched junction bases numbered 7, after V lost 8 bases and J lost 0 bases. CDR3 loop: CASGPGLAGESTDTQYF. The CDR3 DNA sequence: TGTGCCAGCGGACCGGGACTAGCGGGAGAAAGCACAGATACGCAGTATTTT.

This chain uses TRBV28 with TRBJ1-2; 12 bases are a match to TRBD1. CDR1 and CDR2 from the germline V gene are MDHEN and SYDVKM. The CDR3 is 21 residues long. The J segment lost 8 bases and the V segment lost 4 bases, leaving 26 bases of the junction unmatched. The CDR3 DNA sequence: TGTGCCAGCAGTTACACCGGCCAGCTAACATTGTGGGGACAGGGGGCAAGAGGCTACACCTTC. Protein: CASSYTGQLTLWGQGARGYTF.

The rearrangement links TRBV19 to TRBJ1-1; D perhaps matches TRBD1 (5 bases). The ends were cut back, 3 bases at V and 1 base at J, with 9 bases in the middle. Germline loops: CDR1 LNHDA, CDR2 SQIVND (reference sequence). CDR3 size: 14 residues. The CDR3 region has the DNA TGTGCCAGTAGTATTGGCAGGGCGAACACTGAAGCTTTCTTT. Amino acid sequence: CASSIGRANTEAFF.

This chain connects TRBV5-6 to TRBJ2-4, with D unresolved. CDR3 length: 14 amino acids. V lost 6 bases to trimming and J lost 0 bases, with 10 bases between them. The germline CDR1 and CDR2 sequences are SGHDT and YYEEEE. This CDR3 is CASTSYVAKNIQYF. CDR3 coding DNA: TGTGCCAGCACCAGCTATGTAGCCAAAAACATTCAGTACTTC.

This clone was seen once. The chain joins TRBV19 to TRBJ2-7; D not certain. The CDR3 length is 15 residues. V lost 2 bases and J 3 bases, leaving 14 bases between the germline ends. Germline V gene lookup returns CDR1 LNHDA and CDR2 SQIVND (reference sequence). Here the CDR3 reads CASSIIGQPFYEQYF. As DNA, the CDR3 is TGTGCCAGTAGTATAATTGGTCAGCCTTTCTACGAGCAGTACTTC.

As for this clone: Other DNA sequences in the sample encode the same CDR3. This chain connects TRBV27 to TRBJ2-5; 14 bases align to TRBD2. CDR1 and CDR2 (germline): MNHEY, SMNVEV (reference sequence). The CDR3 is made up of 15 amino acids. Trimming removed 6 bases from V and 5 bases from J; junction bases left unmatched: 5. The CDR3 protein is CASSPGTSGSETQYF. The DNA of the CDR3 is TGTGCCAGCAGCCCCGGGACTAGCGGGAGTGAGACCCAGTACTTC.

The chain recombines TRBV4-2 with TRBJ1-3; the D is unclear. The CDR3 runs 17 residues. Germline CDR1 is LGHNA and CDR2 is YNFKEQ. V lost 3 bases, J lost 6 bases, and 21 bases lay in between. The CDR3 DNA sequence: TGTGCCAGCAGCCAGGGGAGTGACATCATTACAGAAAACACCATATATTTT. Translating gives CASSQGSDIITENTIYF.

This clone was observed a few times. The V and J genes are TRBV5-6 and TRBJ2-3; tentative D call: TRBD2 (5 bases). Germline-derived CDR1 and CDR2 are SGHDT and YYEEEE. The V and J ends lost 3 bases and 6 bases respectively, with 20 bases between them. The CDR3 extends over 16 amino acids. The chain's CDR3 is CASSSDTTRHVDTQYF. The CDR3 coding sequence is TGTGCCAGCAGCTCCGACACTACTAGACACGTGGATACGCAGTATTTT.

Worth noting for this clone: This CDR3 is also generated by other DNA sequences in the sample. The V and J genes are TRBV19 and TRBJ1-1; D remains ambiguous. Trimming took off 3 bases at V and 1 base at J, with 6 bases between the two ends. Germline V lookup: CDR1 LNHDA, CDR2 SQIVND (reference sequence). The CDR3 runs 13 residues. DNA for the CDR3: TGTGCCAGTAGTATTTCCGGGAACACTGAAGCTTTCTTT. Protein: CASSISGNTEAFF.

This clone was counted once. The chain has TRBV28 and TRBJ2-7, with TRBD1 matching over 7 bases. The CDR3 sequence is 12 residues long. After removal of 10 bases from V and 3 bases from J, the junction contained 6 bases not matched to a gene. CDR1 and CDR2 (germline): MDHEN, SYDVKM. The CDR3 nucleotides are TGTGCCACCAGACAGGGAATCTACGAGCAGTACTTC. Residues: CATRQGIYEQYF.

The chain employs TRBV4-1 and TRBJ2-2; 8 nucleotides line up with TRBD1. The length of the CDR3 is 16 residues. With V trimmed by 2 bases and J by 4 bases, 6 bases remained unmatched. The germline V gene has CDR1 MGHRA and CDR2 YSYEKL. The CDR3 region has the DNA TGCGCCAGCAGCCAAAGGACAGGGAAGCCCACCGGGGAGCTGTTTTTT. Its protein product is CASSQRTGKPTGELFF.

As for this clone: Other DNA sequences of this sample code for an identical CDR3. The rearrangement joins TRBV27 to TRBJ2-7; D unclear. The germline V gene encodes CDR1 MNHEY and CDR2 SMNVEV (reference sequence). CDR3 length equals 15 residues. V dropped 0 bases and J dropped 1 base, with 10 bases sitting between them. The CDR3: CASSLSAGGSYEQYF. The CDR3 DNA follows: TGTGCCAGCAGTTTATCAGCCGGTGGTTCCTACGAGCAGTACTTC.

This chain uses TRBV25-1 with TRBJ2-1, with D unresolved. Germline V CDR1 and CDR2: MGHDK, SYGVNS. This CDR3 spans 11 amino acids. Trimming removed 2 bases at V and 9 bases at J, with 5 bases between. The DNA of the CDR3 is TGTGCCAGCAGTGAAATCGGTGAGCAGTTCTTC. Amino acids: CASSEIGEQFF.

The chain carries TRBV11-3 and TRBJ1-1; no definite D call. V lost 0 bases and J 0 bases, leaving 5 bases between the germline ends. CDR3 length: 14 residues. Germline-derived CDR1 and CDR2 are SGHNT and YENEEA. The DNA for the CDR3 is TGTGCCAGCAGCTTAGACAGACTGAACACTGAAGCTTTCTTT. Its translation: CASSLDRLNTEAFF.

This rearrangement joins TRBV19 to TRBJ2-1; no definite D call. The CDR3 has 14 residues. V lost 3 bases to trimming and J lost 5 bases, with 11 bases between them. Germline V gene lookup returns CDR1 LNHDA and CDR2 SQIVND (reference sequence). The CDR3 DNA is TGTGCCAGTAGTATCGTCCATCAAGACAATGAGCAGTTCTTC. This translates into CASSIVHQDNEQFF.

V usage is TRBV13 and J usage is TRBJ2-7, with 9 bases fitting TRBD2. CDR3 length: 16 residues. Losses at the gene ends were 0 bases for V and 6 bases for J; bases not matched to a gene: 9. Germline values: CDR1 PRHDT, CDR2 FYEKMQ (reference sequence). The CDR3 protein is CASSLGRASGIPEQYF. As DNA, the CDR3 is TGTGCCAGCAGCTTAGGCCGGGCTAGCGGGATTCCCGAGCAGTACTTC.

V usage is TRBV28 and J usage is TRBJ1-5, with TRBD1 matching over 10 bases. There are 15 residues in the CDR3. The trim removed 5 bases at V and 5 bases at J, leaving 6 bases unmatched. Germline V gene lookup returns CDR1 MDHEN and CDR2 SYDVKM. CDR3 region: CASSPRGQGDQPQHF. The CDR3, as DNA: TGTGCCAGCAGTCCGAGAGGACAGGGGGATCAGCCCCAGCATTTT.

V usage is TRBV4-1 and J usage is TRBJ2-7; D perhaps matches TRBD2 (5 bases). The CDR3 is 15 amino acids. V lost 0 bases and J lost 3, with 12 bases in between. Germline lookup yields CDR1 MGHRA and CDR2 YSYEKL. The CDR3 DNA sequence: TGCGCCAGCAGCCAAGATGTCCTAGCCGTCTACGAGCAGTACTTC. It is translated as CASSQDVLAVYEQYF.

This chain links TRBV27 with TRBJ2-3; a possible D gene is TRBD2 (6 bases). V lost 6 bases to trimming and J lost 1 base, with 11 bases between them. The CDR3 has 14 residues. Germline CDR1 reads MNHEY; CDR2 reads SMNVEV (reference sequence). The CDR3 spells CASSAGWGTDTQYF. The CDR3 DNA follows: TGTGCCAGCAGCGCGGGATGGGGCACAGATACGCAGTATTTT.

V is TRBV27 and J is TRBJ2-5; D tentatively reads TRBD1 or TRBD2 (5 bases each). The CDR3 is 15 amino acids. Between the trimmed V and J ends, which lost 4 bases and 2 bases, there was a span of 14 bases. Germline V CDR1 and CDR2: MNHEY, SMNVEV (reference sequence). CDR3 in amino acids: CASSSWGSGQETQYF. CDR3 in DNA: TGTGCCAGCAGTTCCTGGGGGAGCGGTCAAGAGACCCAGTACTTC.

The chain couples TRBV6-1 to TRBJ2-7; D uncertain. Germline V CDR1 and CDR2: MNHNS, SASEGT. The germline V and J ends were trimmed by 7 bases and 5 bases, with 6 bases remaining between them. The CDR3 sequence is 10 residues long. In nucleotides, the CDR3 is TGTGCCAGCAATCTTCACGAGCAGTACTTC. Translated: CASNLHEQYF.